Described below is a single T cell receptor beta chain sequence and its context. The germline gene is not matched at one end of the junction; a read error may be the cause. This entry comes from a study of CD8 T cells in Susac syndrome. cDNA came from around 0.5 to 1 ug RNA primed by random hexamers. TCRdb re-called the immunoSEQ multiplex PCR reads through MiXCR, storing one row per CDR3 protein. The sample records 150,000 to 200,000 distinct CDR3 sequences, roughly 95% being singletons. Germline assignment: CDR1 DFQATT and CDR2 SNEGSKA (reference sequence). The CDR3 is 10 residues long. This clonotype originated in a human donor with Susac syndrome. The sequenced material came from CD4+ T cells from PBMCs. The rearrangement links TRBV20-1 to TRBJ2-3, with a tentative D call TRBD2 (6 bases). CDR3 sequence reads: CSSSEDTQYF. CDR3 nucleotides: TGCAGTTCTAGCGAAGATACGCAGTATTTT.